This TCR beta chain appears in the sequencing data of a study of blood T cells in healthy people across ages. Study-wide results and caveats: Naive CD4+ cells and diversity were both higher in long-lived donors than in aged donors.

The CDR3 runs to 16 residues. Germline assignment: CDR1 SQVTM and CDR2 ANQGSEA. With V trimmed by 6 bases and J by 0 bases, 10 bases remained unmatched. With respect to this clonotype: What it binds is unknown.

PCR was performed a second time for about 7 to 11 cycles using a sample-barcoded 5' primer and a J-beta primer mix. One entry per CDR3 protein, called by TCRdb with MiXCR from the 5' RACE reads. Of over 1,500,000 distinct CDR3 sequences listed, more than 35% are singletons. The sample consisted of blood. V usage is TRBV29-1 and J usage is TRBJ2-3; TRBD2 aligns across 9 bases. The clonotype originates from a human donor in good health. The CDR3 DNA reads as TGCAGCGTACTGGGGCGGGGGGGCGCTAGCACAGATACGCAGTATTTT. Its translation: CSVLGRGGASTDTQYF.